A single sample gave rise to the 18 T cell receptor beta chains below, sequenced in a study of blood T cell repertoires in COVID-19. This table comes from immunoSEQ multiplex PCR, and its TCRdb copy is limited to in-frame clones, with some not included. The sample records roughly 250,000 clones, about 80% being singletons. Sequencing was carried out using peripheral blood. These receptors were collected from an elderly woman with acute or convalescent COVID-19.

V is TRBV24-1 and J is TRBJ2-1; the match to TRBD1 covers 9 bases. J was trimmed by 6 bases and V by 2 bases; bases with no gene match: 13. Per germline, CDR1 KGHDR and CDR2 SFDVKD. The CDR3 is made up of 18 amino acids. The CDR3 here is CATSDSRDRVPDFNEQFF. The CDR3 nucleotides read TGTGCCACCAGTGATTCCCGGGACAGGGTCCCAGACTTCAATGAGCAGTTCTTC.

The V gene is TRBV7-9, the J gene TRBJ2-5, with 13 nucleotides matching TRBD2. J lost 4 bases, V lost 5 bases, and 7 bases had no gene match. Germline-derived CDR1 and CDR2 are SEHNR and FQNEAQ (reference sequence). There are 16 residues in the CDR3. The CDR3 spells CASSPRLAGGTETQYF. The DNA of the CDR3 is TGTGCCAGCAGCCCAAGACTAGCGGGGGGCACAGAGACCCAGTACTTC. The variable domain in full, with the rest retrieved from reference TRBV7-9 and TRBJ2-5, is DTGVSQNPRHKITKRGQNVTFRCDPISEHNRLYWYRQTLGQGPEFLTYFQNEAQLEKSRLLSDRFSAERPKGSFSTLEIQRTEQGDSAMYLCASSPRLAGGTETQYFGPGTRLLVL.

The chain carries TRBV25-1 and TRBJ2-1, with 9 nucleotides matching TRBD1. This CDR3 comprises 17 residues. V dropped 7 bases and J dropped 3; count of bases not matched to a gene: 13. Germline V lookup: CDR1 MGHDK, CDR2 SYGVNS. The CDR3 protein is CASKGRLGTGFYNEQFF. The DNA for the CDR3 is TGTGCCAGCAAGGGGAGGCTGGGGACAGGGTTCTACAATGAGCAGTTCTTC.

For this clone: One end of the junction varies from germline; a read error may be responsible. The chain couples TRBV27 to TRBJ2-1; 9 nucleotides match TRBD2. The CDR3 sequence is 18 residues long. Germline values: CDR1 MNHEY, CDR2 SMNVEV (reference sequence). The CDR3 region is CASSFVAGGSRTYDEQFF. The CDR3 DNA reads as TGTGCCAGCAGTTTTGTTGCGGGGGGGTCCCGGACCTACGATGAGCAGTTCTTC.

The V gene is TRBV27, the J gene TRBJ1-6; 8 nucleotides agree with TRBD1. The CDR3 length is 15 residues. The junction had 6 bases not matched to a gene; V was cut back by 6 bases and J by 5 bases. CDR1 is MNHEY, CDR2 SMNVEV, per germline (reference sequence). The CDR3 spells CASRDRERNNSPLHF. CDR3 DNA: TGTGCCAGCAGGGACAGGGAACGCAATAATTCACCCCTCCACTTT.

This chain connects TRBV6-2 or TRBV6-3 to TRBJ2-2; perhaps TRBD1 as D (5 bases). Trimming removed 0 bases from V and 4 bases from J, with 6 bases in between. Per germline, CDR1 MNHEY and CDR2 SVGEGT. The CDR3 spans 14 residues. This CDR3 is CASSYSRGTGELFF. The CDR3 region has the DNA TGTGCCAGCAGTTACTCAAGGGGCACCGGGGAGCTGTTTTTT.

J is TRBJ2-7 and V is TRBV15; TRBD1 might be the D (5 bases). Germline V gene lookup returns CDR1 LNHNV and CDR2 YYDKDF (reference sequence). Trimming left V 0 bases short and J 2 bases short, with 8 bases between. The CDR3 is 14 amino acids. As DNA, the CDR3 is TGTGCCACCAGCAGAGAGGCAGGGCCCTACGAGCAGTACTTC. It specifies CATSREAGPYEQYF.

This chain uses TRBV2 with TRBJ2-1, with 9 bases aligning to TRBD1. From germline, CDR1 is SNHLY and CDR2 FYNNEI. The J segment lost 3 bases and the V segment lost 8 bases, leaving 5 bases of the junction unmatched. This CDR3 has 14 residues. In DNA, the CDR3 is TGTGCCAGCGTCCGGGACAGGGTCTACAATGAGCAGTTCTTC. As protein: CASVRDRVYNEQFF.

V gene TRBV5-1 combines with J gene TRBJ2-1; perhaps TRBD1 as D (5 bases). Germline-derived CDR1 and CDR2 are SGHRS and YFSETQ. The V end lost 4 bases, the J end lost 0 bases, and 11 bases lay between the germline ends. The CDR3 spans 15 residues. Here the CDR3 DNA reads TGCGCCAGCAGCCCGGACACGAGCTCCTACAATGAGCAGTTCTTC. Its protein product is CASSPDTSSYNEQFF.

The CDR3 bases are TGCGCCAGCAGCTTGGGCTACGGGAGCGAGGAGACCCAGTACTTC. This codes for CASSLGYGSEETQYF. The chain combines TRBV5-1 with TRBJ2-5; maybe TRBD2 (6 bases). The germline V gene has CDR1 SGHRS and CDR2 YFSETQ. The CDR3 runs to 15 residues. Trimming left V 0 bases short and J 5 bases short, with 14 bases between.

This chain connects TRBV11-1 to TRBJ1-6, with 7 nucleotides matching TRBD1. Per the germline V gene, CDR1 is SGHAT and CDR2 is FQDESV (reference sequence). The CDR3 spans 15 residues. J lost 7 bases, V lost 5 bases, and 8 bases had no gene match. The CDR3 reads CASSPEGGQNSPLHF. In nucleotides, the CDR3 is TGTGCCAGCAGCCCCGAAGGGGGCCAGAATTCACCCCTCCACTTT.

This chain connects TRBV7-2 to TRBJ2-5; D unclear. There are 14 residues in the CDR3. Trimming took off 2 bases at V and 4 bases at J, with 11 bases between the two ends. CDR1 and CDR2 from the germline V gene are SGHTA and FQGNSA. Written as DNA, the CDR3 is TGTGCCAGCAGCTTAAGCCCCAACAGAGAGACCCAGTACTTC. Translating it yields CASSLSPNRETQYF.

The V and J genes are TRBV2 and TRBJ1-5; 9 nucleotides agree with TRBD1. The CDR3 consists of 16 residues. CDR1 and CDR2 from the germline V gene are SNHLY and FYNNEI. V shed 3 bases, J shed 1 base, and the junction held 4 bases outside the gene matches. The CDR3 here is CASSDTGQGSNQPQHF. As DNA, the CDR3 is TGTGCCAGCAGTGATACCGGACAGGGGAGCAATCAGCCCCAGCATTTT. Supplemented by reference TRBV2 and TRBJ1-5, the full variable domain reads EPEVTQTPSHQVTQMGQEVILRCVPISNHLYFYWYRQILGQKVEFLVSFYNNEISEKSEIFDDQFSVERPDGSNFTLKIRSTKLEDSAMYFCASSDTGQGSNQPQHFGDGTRLSIL.

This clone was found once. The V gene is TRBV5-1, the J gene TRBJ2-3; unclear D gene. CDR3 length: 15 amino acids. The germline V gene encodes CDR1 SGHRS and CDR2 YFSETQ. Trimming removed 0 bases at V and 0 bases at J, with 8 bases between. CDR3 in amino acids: CASSLDQRSTDTQYF. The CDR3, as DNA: TGCGCCAGCAGCTTGGACCAACGGAGCACAGATACGCAGTATTTT.

The CDR3 region has the DNA TGTGCCCACGGGAGCTCTGGAAACACCATATATTTT. Translating it yields CAHGSSGNTIYF. The J gene is TRBJ1-3, the V gene TRBV10-3; D remains ambiguous. Trimming left V 11 bases short and J 0 bases short, with 8 bases between. Germline CDR1 reads ENHRY; CDR2 reads SYGVKD. The CDR3 sequence is 12 residues long.

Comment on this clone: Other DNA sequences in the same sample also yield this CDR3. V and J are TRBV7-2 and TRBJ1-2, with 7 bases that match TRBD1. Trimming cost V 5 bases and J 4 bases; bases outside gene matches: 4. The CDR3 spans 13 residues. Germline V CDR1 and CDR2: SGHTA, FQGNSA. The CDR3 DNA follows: TGTGCCAGCAGCCGGGGACAGCTCTATGGCTACACCTTC. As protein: CASSRGQLYGYTF.

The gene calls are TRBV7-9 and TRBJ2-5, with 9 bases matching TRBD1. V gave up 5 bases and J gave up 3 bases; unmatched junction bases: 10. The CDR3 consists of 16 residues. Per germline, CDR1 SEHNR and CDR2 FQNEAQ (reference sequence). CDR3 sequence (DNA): TGTGCCAGCAGCGCCCAGCCGGGACAGGGCAAAGAGACCCAGTACTTC. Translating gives CASSAQPGQGKETQYF.

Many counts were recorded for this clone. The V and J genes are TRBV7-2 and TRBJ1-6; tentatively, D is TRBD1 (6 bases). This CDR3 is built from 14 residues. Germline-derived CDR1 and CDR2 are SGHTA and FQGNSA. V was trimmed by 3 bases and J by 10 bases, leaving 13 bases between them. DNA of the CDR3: TGTGCCAGCAGCTTGGGCGACAGGCGATCACCCCTCCACTTT. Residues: CASSLGDRRSPLHF.